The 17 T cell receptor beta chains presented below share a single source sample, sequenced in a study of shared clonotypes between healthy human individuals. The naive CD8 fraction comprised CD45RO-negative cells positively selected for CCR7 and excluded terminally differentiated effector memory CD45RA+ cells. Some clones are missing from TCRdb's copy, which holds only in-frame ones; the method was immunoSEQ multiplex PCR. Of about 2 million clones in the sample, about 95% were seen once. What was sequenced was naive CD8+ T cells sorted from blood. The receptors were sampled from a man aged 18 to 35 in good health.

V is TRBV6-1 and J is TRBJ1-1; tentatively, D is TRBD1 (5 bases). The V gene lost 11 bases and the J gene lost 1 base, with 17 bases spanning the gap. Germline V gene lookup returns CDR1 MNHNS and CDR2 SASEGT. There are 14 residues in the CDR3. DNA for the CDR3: TGTGCCTCGAGTTGGGGGGGAACGAACACTGAAGCTTTCTTT. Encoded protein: CASSWGGTNTEAFF.

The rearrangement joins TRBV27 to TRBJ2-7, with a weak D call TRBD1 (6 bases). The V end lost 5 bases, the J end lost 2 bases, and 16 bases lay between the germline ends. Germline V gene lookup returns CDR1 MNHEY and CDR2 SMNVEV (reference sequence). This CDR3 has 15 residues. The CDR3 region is CASSLRGFGTYEQYF. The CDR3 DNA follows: TGTGCCAGCAGTCTCAGGGGCTTCGGGACCTACGAGCAGTACTTC.

The CDR3 region has the DNA TGTGCCAGCAGCCCGGACAGTGAAAAACTGTTTTTT. It yields the protein CASSPDSEKLFF. The chain links TRBV5-8 to TRBJ1-4; D may be TRBD1 (6 bases). CDR3 length: 12 amino acids. The germline V and J ends were trimmed by 4 bases and 7 bases, with 8 bases remaining between them. Germline-derived CDR1 and CDR2 are SGHTS and YDEGEE.

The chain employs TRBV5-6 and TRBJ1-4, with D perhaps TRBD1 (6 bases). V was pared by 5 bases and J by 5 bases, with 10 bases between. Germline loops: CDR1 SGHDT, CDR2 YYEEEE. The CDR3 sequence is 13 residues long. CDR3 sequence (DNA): TGTGCCAGCAGTGTGGGGGCCAATGAAAAACTGTTTTTT. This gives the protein CASSVGANEKLFF.

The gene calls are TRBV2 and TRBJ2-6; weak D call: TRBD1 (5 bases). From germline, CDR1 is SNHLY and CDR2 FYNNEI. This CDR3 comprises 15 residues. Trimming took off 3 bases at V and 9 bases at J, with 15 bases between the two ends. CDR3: CASSESEETVNVLTF. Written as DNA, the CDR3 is TGTGCCAGCAGTGAGTCCGAAGAGACAGTCAACGTCCTGACTTTC. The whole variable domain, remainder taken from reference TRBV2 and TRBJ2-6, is EPEVTQTPSHQVTQMGQEVILRCVPISNHLYFYWYRQILGQKVEFLVSFYNNEISEKSEIFDDQFSVERPDGSNFTLKIRSTKLEDSAMYFCASSESEETVNVLTFGAGSRLTVL.

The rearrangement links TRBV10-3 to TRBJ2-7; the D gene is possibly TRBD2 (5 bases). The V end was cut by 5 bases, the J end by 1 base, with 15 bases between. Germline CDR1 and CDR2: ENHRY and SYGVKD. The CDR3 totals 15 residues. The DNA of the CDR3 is TGTGCCATCAGTCCCAAGGGAGCCACGTCCTACGAGCAGTACTTC. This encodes CAISPKGATSYEQYF.

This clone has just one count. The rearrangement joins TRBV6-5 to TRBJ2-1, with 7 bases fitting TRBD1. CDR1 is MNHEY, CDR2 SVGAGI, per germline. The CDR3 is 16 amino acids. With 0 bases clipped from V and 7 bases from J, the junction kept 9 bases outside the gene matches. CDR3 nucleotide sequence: TGTGCCAGCAGTTACTCCACAGGGGAAAAGTGGAATGAGCAGTTCTTC. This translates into CASSYSTGEKWNEQFF.

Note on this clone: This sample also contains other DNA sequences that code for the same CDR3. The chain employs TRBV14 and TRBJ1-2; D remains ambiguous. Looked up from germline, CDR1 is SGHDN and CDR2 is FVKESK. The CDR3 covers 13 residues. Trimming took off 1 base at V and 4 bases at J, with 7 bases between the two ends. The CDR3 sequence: CASSQGVGYGYTF. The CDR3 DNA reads TGTGCCAGCAGCCAAGGGGTTGGCTATGGCTACACCTTC.

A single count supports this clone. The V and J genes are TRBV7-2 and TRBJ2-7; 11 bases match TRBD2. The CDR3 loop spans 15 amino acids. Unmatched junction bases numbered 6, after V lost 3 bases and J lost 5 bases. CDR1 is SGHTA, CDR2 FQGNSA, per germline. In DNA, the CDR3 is TGTGCCAGCAGCTTTAGCGGGGGGGCCGGAGACGAGCAGTACTTC. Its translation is CASSFSGGAGDEQYF.

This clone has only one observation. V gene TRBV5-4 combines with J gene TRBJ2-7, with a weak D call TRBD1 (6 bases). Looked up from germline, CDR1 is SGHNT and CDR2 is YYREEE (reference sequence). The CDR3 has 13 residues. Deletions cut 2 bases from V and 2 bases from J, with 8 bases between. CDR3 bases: TGTGCCAGCAGCTTTAGGACAGCCTACGAGCAGTACTTC. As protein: CASSFRTAYEQYF. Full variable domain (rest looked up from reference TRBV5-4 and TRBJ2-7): ETGVTQSPTHLIKTRGQQVTLRCSSQSGHNTVSWYQQALGQGPQFIFQYYREEENGRGNFPPRFSGLQFPNYSSELNVNALELDDSALYLCASSFRTAYEQYFGPGTRLTVT.

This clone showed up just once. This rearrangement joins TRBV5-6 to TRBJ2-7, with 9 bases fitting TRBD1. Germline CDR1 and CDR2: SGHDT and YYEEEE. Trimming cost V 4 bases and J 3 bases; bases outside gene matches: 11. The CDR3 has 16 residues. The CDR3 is CASSLDSGTGFYEQYF. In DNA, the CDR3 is TGTGCCAGCAGCCTAGATTCCGGGACAGGGTTCTACGAGCAGTACTTC. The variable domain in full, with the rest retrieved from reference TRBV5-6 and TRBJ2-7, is DAGVTQSPTHLIKTRGQQVTLRCSPKSGHDTVSWYQQALGQGPQFIFQYYEEEERQRGNFPDRFSGHQFPNYSSELNVNALLLGDSALYLCASSLDSGTGFYEQYFGPGTRLTVT.

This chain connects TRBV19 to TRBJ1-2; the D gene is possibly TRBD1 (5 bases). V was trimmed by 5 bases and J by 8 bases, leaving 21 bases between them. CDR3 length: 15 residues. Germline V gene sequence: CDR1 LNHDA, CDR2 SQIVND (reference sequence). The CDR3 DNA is TGTGCCAGTAGTGTCGACAGTTCTGAGTATGGGGGCTACACCTTC. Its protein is CASSVDSSEYGGYTF.

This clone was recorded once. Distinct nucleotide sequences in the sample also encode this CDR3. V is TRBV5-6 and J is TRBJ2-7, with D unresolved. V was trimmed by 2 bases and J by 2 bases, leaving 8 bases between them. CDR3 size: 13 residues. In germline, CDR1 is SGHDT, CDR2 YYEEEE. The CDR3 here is CASSFGTTYEQYF. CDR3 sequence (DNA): TGTGCCAGCAGCTTTGGCACTACCTACGAGCAGTACTTC.

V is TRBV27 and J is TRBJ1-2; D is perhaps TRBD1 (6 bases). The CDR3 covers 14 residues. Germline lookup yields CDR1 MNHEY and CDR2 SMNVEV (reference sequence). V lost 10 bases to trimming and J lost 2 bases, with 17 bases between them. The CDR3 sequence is CATSAGGLNYGYTF. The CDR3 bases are TGTGCCACCTCGGCTGGGGGCTTGAACTATGGCTACACCTTC.

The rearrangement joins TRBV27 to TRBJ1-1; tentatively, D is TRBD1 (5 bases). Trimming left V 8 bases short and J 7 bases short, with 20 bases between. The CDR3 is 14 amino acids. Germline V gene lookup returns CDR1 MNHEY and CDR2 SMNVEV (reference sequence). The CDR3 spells CASSEGNSMLEAFF. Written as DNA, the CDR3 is TGTGCCAGCTCTGAGGGGAACAGCATGCTTGAAGCTTTCTTT.

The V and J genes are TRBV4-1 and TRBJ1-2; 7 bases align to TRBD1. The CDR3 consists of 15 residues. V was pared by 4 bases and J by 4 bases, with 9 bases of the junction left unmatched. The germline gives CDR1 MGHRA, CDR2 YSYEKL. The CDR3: CASSPDETGSYGYTF. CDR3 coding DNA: TGCGCCAGCAGCCCCGACGAGACAGGGAGCTATGGCTACACCTTC.

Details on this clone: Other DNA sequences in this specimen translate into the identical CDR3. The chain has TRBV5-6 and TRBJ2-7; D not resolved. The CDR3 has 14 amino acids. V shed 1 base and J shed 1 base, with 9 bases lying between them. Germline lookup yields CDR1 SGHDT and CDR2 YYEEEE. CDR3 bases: TGTGCCAGCAGCTTGTCGGGCTTATCCTACGAGCAGTACTTC. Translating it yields CASSLSGLSYEQYF. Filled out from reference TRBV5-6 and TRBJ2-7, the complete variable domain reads DAGVTQSPTHLIKTRGQQVTLRCSPKSGHDTVSWYQQALGQGPQFIFQYYEEEERQRGNFPDRFSGHQFPNYSSELNVNALLLGDSALYLCASSLSGLSYEQYFGPGTRLTVT.